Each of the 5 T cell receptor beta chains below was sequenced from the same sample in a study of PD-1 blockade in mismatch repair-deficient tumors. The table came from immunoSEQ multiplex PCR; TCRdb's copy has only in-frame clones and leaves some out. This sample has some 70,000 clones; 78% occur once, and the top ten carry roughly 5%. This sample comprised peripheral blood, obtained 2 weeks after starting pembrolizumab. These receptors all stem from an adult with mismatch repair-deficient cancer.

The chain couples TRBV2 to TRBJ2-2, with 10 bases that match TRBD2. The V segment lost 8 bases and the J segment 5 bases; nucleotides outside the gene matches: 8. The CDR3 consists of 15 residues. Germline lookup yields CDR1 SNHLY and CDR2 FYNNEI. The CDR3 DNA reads TGTGCCAGCTACCAACTAGCGGGGTCGACCGGGGAGCTGTTTTTT. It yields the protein CASYQLAGSTGELFF.

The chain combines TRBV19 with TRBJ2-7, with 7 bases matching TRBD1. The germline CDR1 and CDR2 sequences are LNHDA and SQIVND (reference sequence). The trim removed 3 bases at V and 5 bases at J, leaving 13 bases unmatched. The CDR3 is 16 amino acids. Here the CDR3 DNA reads TGTGCCAGTAGTATGTCTACAGGGGCAGGCAGGAACGAGCAGTACTTC. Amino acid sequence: CASSMSTGAGRNEQYF. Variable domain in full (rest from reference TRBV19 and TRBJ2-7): DGGITQSPKYLFRKEGQNVTLSCEQNLNHDAMYWYRQDPGQGLRLIYYSQIVNDFQKGDIAEGYSVSREKKESFPLTVTSAQKNPTAFYLCASSMSTGAGRNEQYFGPGTRLTVT.

CDR3 sequence (DNA): TGTGCCAGCACTTTAAATCGGATGGGGGCCGTGGCCGGGGAGCTGTTTTTT. It specifies CASTLNRMGAVAGELFF. The V gene is TRBV11-3, the J gene TRBJ2-2, with D possibly being TRBD1 (6 bases). CDR3 length: 17 residues. Germline V CDR1 and CDR2: SGHNT, YENEEA. V was clipped by 7 bases and J by 6 bases, with 24 bases between them.

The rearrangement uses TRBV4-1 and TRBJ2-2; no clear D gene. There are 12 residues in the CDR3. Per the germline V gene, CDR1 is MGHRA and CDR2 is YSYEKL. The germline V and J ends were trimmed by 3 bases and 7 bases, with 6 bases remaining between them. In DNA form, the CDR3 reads TGCGCCAGCAGCCAGCCTTTCGGGGAGCTGTTTTTT. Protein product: CASSQPFGELFF.

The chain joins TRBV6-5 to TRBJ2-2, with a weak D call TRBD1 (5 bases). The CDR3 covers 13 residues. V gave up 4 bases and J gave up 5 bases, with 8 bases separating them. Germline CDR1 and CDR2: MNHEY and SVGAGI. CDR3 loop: CASSSPGTGELFF. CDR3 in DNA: TGTGCCAGCAGTTCCCCAGGGACCGGGGAGCTGTTTTTT.